This T cell receptor (beta chain) is from a study of control samples from healthy donors and cancer patients. CDR1 and CDR2 (germline): MNHEY, SMNVEV (reference sequence). The CDR3 length is 15 residues. The ends were cut back, 6 bases at V and 4 bases at J, with 18 bases in the middle. This clone was observed a single time. Clones were read by immunoSEQ multiplex PCR, and TCRdb kept only the in-frame ones, dropping some. The sample shows about 120,000 clones, 75% to 90% of them seen only once. The source of this sequence is a woman aged 45-65 years with colorectal cancer. Material: PBMCs. The chain employs TRBV27 and TRBJ1-2; possible D gene TRBD1, 5 bases. The CDR3: CASSPRGLQIYGYTF. The CDR3 DNA reads TGTGCCAGCAGCCCTCGGGGCTTACAAATCTATGGCTACACCTTC.